This entry lists 9 T cell receptor beta chains sequenced from one sample in a study of neurological immune-mediated disorders. TCRdb analysed the 5' RACE reads with MiXCR anew, one entry per CDR3 protein. This sample has roughly 57,000 distinct CDR3 sequences, with more than 7% found just once. Time point of the sample: longitudinal time-point 3. The sample comprised PBMCs. The receptors were sampled from a middle-aged woman in good health.

This clonotype was found many times. The chain recombines TRBV4-3 with TRBJ2-2; 10 bases fit TRBD2. The CDR3 has 15 amino acids. The V gene end was trimmed by 6 bases and the J gene end by 7 bases; junction bases not matched to a gene: 8. CDR1 is LGHNA and CDR2 is YSLEER in the germline V gene. For the CDR3, the DNA is TGCGCCAGCAGTACCAGCGGGGGGGCAATCGGGGAGCTGTTTTTT. This codes for CASSTSGGAIGELFF.

The sample holds many counts of this clonotype. The V gene is TRBV6-6, the J gene TRBJ2-6; D gene unclear. V lost 6 bases and J lost 6, with 9 bases in between. Looked up from germline, CDR1 is MNHNY and CDR2 is SVGAGI (reference sequence). The CDR3 consists of 13 residues. In DNA form, the CDR3 reads TGTGCCAGCAGCTCCCCCACGGCCAACGTCCTGACTTTC. The encoded protein is CASSSPTANVLTF.

This clonotype has only a few counts. A much larger clonotype is one base distant, so this may be a read error. The rearrangement uses TRBV18 and TRBJ1-2; no clear D. In germline, CDR1 is KGHSH, CDR2 LQKENI. CDR3 length: 12 residues. CDR3 sequence reads: CANSPREGGYTF. CDR3 bases: TGTGCCAACTCACCCCGGGAAGGAGGCTACACCTTC.

This clonotype was seen many times. The V call is TRBV7-9, the J call TRBJ2-5; 8 bases are a match to TRBD1. V shed 1 base, J shed 5 bases, and the junction held 6 bases outside the gene matches. Per germline, CDR1 SEHNR and CDR2 FQNEAQ (reference sequence). CDR3 length: 15 residues. The CDR3 bases are TGTGCCAGCAGCTTAGACCCAGGGGGCTCGGAGACCCAGTACTTC. Its translation: CASSLDPGGSETQYF.

This clonotype was found many times. J is TRBJ1-2 and V is TRBV7-2; D not resolved. The CDR3 extends over 14 amino acids. The V gene's germline CDR1 is SGHTA and CDR2 FQGNSA. V gave up 1 base and J gave up 2 bases, with 8 bases separating them. The DNA of the CDR3 is TGTGCCAGCAGCTTAGTACGGGAGAACTATGGCTACACCTTC. This sequence encodes CASSLVRENYGYTF.

The CDR3 nucleotides read TGCAGCGTTCTAGGGTATGAGCAGTTCTTC. Its protein product is CSVLGYEQFF. This chain uses TRBV29-1 with TRBJ2-1, with D uncertain. CDR3 length: 10 amino acids. Per germline, CDR1 SQVTM and CDR2 ANQGSEA. V was pared by 5 bases and J by 8 bases, with 7 bases between.

This clonotype has ten or more counts. The gene calls are TRBV20-1 and TRBJ2-1; 7 bases are shared with TRBD2. CDR1 is DFQATT, CDR2 SNEGSKA, per germline (reference sequence). After removal of 2 bases from V and 3 bases from J, the junction contained 7 bases not matched to a gene. The CDR3 totals 15 residues. CDR3 DNA sequence: TGCAGTGCTAGAAACGCGCGGGGGTTCTACAATGAGCAGTTCTTC. Translated, it gives CSARNARGFYNEQFF.

This clonotype has at least ten counts. This chain joins TRBV7-2 and TRBJ2-1; weak D call: TRBD2 (5 bases). Germline values: CDR1 SGHTA, CDR2 FQGNSA. V was cut by 8 bases and J by 4 bases, with 15 bases left in between. The CDR3 spans 14 residues. The CDR3 DNA reads as TGTGCCAGCTCCCAAAGACGGGATTACAATGAGCAGTTCTTC. It yields the protein CASSQRRDYNEQFF.

This clonotype appeared many times. The V and J genes are TRBV12-3 or TRBV12-4 and TRBJ1-2; no clear D. V lost 6 bases to trimming and J lost 7 bases, with 21 bases between them. There are 15 residues in the CDR3. This chain's CDR3 is CASSGTIRDPFGYTF. CDR3 DNA sequence: TGTGCCAGCAGCGGAACCATCCGGGATCCTTTTGGCTACACCTTC.